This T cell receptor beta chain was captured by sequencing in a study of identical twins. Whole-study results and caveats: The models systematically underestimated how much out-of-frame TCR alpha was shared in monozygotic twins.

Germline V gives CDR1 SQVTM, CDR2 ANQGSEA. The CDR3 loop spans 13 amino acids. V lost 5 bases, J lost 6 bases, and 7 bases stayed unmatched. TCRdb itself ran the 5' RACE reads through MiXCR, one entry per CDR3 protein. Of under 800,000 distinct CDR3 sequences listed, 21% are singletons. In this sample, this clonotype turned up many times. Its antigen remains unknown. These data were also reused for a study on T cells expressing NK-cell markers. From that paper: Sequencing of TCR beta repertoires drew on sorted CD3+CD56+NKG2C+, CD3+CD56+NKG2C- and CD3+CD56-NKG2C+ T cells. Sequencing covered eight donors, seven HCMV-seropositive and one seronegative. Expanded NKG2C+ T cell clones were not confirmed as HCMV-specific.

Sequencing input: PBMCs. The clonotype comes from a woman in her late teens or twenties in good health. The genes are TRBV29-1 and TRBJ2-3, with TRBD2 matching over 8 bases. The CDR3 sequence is CSVRGGTGDTQYF. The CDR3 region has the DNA TGCAGCGTTCGGGGGGGGACTGGCGATACGCAGTATTTT.